The present entry profiles one TCR beta chain with its context. The antigen this receptor binds is unknown. No much larger clone exists at a distance of one base, and base qualities are not known. Samples from volunteer blood donors who had recovered from COVID-19 were contributed by a second Seattle source. Collaborating institutions collected whole blood in K2EDTA tubes following their own protocols. For TCRbeta analysis, collaborators shipped samples as frozen whole blood, isolated PBMCs, or DNA extracted from either of those sample types. The data originate from a study of blood T cell repertoires in COVID-19 (dated by TCRdb to the early 2020s). Regarding the research as a whole: Collaborator samples came from the United States, Italy and Spain and covered acute and convalescent phases of COVID-19. The repertoires were released in a freely available public database meant as a resource for research on the immune response to SARS-CoV-2. Sample metadata almost always included a de-identified subject ID, COVID-19 status, age in years and sex. The samples were drawn from two sources: the first 160 participants of the ongoing ImmuneRACE study, and over 1,000 subjects contributed by 6 global collaborators. The material from the prospective study consisted of cDNA or gDNA derived from T cells, B-cell-depleted T cells, or PBMCs. Subjects who had been exposed to COVID-19, were actively infected with it, or had recovered from it provided the deeply sampled blood TCRbeta repertoires that made up the dataset. Where available, HLA class I and class II types were obtained from metadata supplied by the sample provider rather than from assay-based typing.

What the study reported, not specific to this receptor: Clinical and demographic metadata were provided uncurated, with the amount varying by source and participant.

The immunoSEQ Assay, a bias-controlled multiplex PCR, was used to amplify TCRbeta CDR3 regions from genomic DNA. On the study's bioinformatics: The number of nucleated cells in each sample was estimated from the amplification of reference gene primers within the assay. To quantify the absolute abundance of each unique TCRbeta CDR3 rearrangement, sequence reads were collapsed and filtered. For each sample, productive Simpson clonality was calculated by taking the square root of Simpson's diversity index across productive rearrangements. TCRdb mirrors the immuneACCESS table, restricted to in-frame sequences. Some clones are absent from its copies; in checked studies, under half trace to an unresolved V gene, and the reason for the others is unknown. V, J and clone size are taken as reported in that table, and D and trimming were inferred from the DNA itself. The sample includes 200,000 to 300,000 clones, with around 90% observed a single time. About 1% of the sample is in the top ten clones.

The germline V gene encodes CDR1 GTSNPN and CDR2 SVGIG (reference sequence). The CDR3 runs 14 residues from the cysteine to the phenylalanine. The DNA shown is the 42-base CDR3, in frame from base 1. V drops 3 bases and J drops 8 bases, leaving 19 bases in between. This TCR was sampled from a woman aged 40-49 years who had recovered from COVID-19. The sequencing sample was made of peripheral blood. Recombination connected TRBV30 to TRBJ1-2, with a weak D call of TRBD1 (5 bases match). The nucleotides read TGTGCCTGGAGAAACAGCGGGGGAGTGGGGGGCTACACCTTC. This is translated as CAWRNSGGVGGYTF. Outside the CDR3, residues come from the reference TRBV30 and TRBJ1-2 proteins, so the full variable domain is: SQTIHQWPATLVQPVGSPLSLECTVEGTSNPNLYWYRQAAGRGLQLLFYSVGIGQISSEVPQNLSASRPQDRQFILSSKKLLLSDSGFYLCAWRNSGGVGGYTFGSGTRLTVV.